The clone carrying this T cell receptor (beta chain) was recorded once. V was shortened by 7 bases and J by 8 bases, with 8 bases between the two germline ends. CDR3 length: 10 amino acids. Germline lookup yields CDR1 SQVTM and CDR2 ANQGSEA. Clones were read by immunoSEQ multiplex PCR, and TCRdb kept only the in-frame ones, dropping some. The sample records roughly 560,000 clones, roughly 74% being singletons. This sample was included in a study of shared T cell receptors in the human thymus. These data were also reused for a study on human thymus T cells. That report adds: From resections taken during corrective heart surgery, the thymus tissue was obtained. Repertoires from thymus and blood appeared to show biased V and J gene usage.

The TCR comes from a boy under two years old with a congenital heart defect. Sequences were obtained from thymocytes. The J gene is TRBJ2-2, the V gene TRBV29-1, with unresolved D. CDR3 sequence (DNA): TGCAGCGCAGGTGGGGGGGAGCTGTTTTTT. It encodes CSAGGGELFF.